The source of this T cell receptor (beta chain) is a study of tumor-infiltrating lymphocytes in primary liver carcinoma. Study observations and caveats: Representation across all five tumor regions was limited to only about 7-24% of top clones.

J gave up 4 bases and V 7 bases, and 19 bases lay outside the gene matches. This CDR3 region has 18 residues. Germline loops: CDR1 MNHNY, CDR2 SVGAGI (reference sequence). Researchers generated TCR beta cDNA from roughly 520 ng of total RNA, relying on a constant-region primer. Three-round nested multiplex PCR performed with slightly modified ARM-PCR produced the TCR beta libraries. The first two PCR rounds used TRBV1-TRBV30 primers with a Cbeta primer, roughly 10 cycles each. TCRdb reanalysed the multiplex PCR reads using MiXCR and keeps one entry per CDR3 protein. Found here are about 100,000 distinct CDR3 sequences, about 63% of them singletons; the top ten hold approximately 12%. Unsorted bulk tissue (20-30 mg) underwent RNA and DNA co-extraction. Comment on this clonotype: The antigen remains undetermined. This clone may be a read error of a much larger clone one base away. This likely comes from a read error, as the CDR3 has no conserved phenylalanine or tryptophan at its end.

The TCR sequence derives from a woman aged 60-75 years with primary liver carcinoma and hepatitis B virus infection. Sequenced material: liver tumor tissue from sampling region 2. Regarding subset: tumor region T2, inferior pole. The J gene is TRBJ1-3, the V gene TRBV6-6, with 7 bases aligning to TRBD1. The CDR3 is CASTHGVRNRGLGNTIYS. The CDR3 coding sequence is TGTGCCAGCACCCACGGAGTGAGGAACAGGGGTTTGGGAAACACCATATATTCT.